Each of the 2 T cell receptor beta chains below was sequenced from the same sample in a study of cytomegalovirus exposure and HLA in healthy donors. Primers: 60 Vbeta forward and 13 Jbeta reverse. Clones were sequenced by immunoSEQ multiplex PCR, and TCRdb holds only the in-frame ones, with some missing. The sample lists roughly 160,000 clones, approximately 80% occurring once. Material for sequencing was PBMCs. The source of these receptors is a man aged 45 to 65 in good health and CMV-seropositive.

The chain joins TRBV7-9 to TRBJ1-2, with 7 positions matching TRBD1. The CDR3 covers 14 residues. Germline V lookup: CDR1 SEHNR, CDR2 FQNEAQ (reference sequence). V dropped 2 bases and J dropped 6; count of bases not matched to a gene: 6. DNA for the CDR3: TGTGCCAGCAGCTTACATCAGGGGGATGATGGCTACACCTTC. Translation: CASSLHQGDDGYTF. The whole variable domain, remainder taken from reference TRBV7-9 and TRBJ1-2, is DTGVSQNPRHKITKRGQNVTFRCDPISEHNRLYWYRQTLGQGPEFLTYFQNEAQLEKSRLLSDRFSAERPKGSFSTLEIQRTEQGDSAMYLCASSLHQGDDGYTFGSGTRLTVV.

The rearrangement links TRBV29-1 to TRBJ1-1, with no clear D. Trimming left V 6 bases short and J 11 bases short, with 7 bases between. Per the germline V gene, CDR1 is SQVTM and CDR2 is ANQGSEA. This CDR3 comprises 8 residues. CDR3 sequence reads: CSVRGAFF. For the CDR3, the DNA is TGCAGCGTCCGAGGGGCTTTCTTT.